Below, one T cell receptor beta chain is given with its context. Compared with germline, one end of the junction differs, possibly owing to a read error. Other DNA sequences in the sample encode the same CDR3. This CDR3 contains 17 residues. Germline CDR1 and CDR2: SGHRS and YFSETQ. The protocol was immunoSEQ multiplex PCR, while the TCRdb copy is restricted to in-frame clones and leaves out a portion. Among under 35,000 clones, around 83% were seen once, and the ten largest hold about 25%. This sample is part of a study of blood T cell repertoires in COVID-19. The source of this sequence is a man between 70 and 80 years old with active COVID-19. V is TRBV5-1 and J is TRBJ2-5; 8 bases map to TRBD1. Input material: peripheral blood. CDR3 amino acids: CASSPVKVAGGLETQYF. CDR3 DNA: TGTGCCAGCAGCCCCGTCAAGGTGGCAGGGGGCCTGGAGACCCAGTACTTC.